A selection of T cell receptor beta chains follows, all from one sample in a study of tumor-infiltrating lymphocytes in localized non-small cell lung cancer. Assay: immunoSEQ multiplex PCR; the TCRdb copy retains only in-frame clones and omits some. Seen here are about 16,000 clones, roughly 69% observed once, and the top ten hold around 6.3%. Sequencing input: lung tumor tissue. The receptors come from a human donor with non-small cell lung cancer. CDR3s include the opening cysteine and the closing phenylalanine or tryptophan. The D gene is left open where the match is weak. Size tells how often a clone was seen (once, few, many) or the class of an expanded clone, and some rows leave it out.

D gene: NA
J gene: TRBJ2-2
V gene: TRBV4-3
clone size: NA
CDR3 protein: CASSQLWNTGELFF
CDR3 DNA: TGCGCCAGCAGCCAACTGTGGAACACCGGGGAGCTGTTTTTT

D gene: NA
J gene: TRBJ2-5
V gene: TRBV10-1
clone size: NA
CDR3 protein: CASSESGLSETQYF
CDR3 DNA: TGCGCCAGCAGTGAGTCGGGGTTATCGGAGACCCAGTACTTC

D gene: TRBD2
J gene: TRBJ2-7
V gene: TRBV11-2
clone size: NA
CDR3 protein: CASSREGSGMGEQYF
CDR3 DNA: TGTGCCAGCAGCAGGGAGGGTAGCGGGATGGGCGAGCAGTACTTC

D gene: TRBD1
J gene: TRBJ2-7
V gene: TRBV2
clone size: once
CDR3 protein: CASSVQGPYEQYF
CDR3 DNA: TGTGCCAGCAGTGTACAGGGGCCCTACGAGCAGTACTTC

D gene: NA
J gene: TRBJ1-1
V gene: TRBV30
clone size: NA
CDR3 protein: CAWSDLGGGTEAFF
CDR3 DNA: TGTGCCTGGAGTGATCTGGGGGGGGGCACTGAAGCTTTCTTT

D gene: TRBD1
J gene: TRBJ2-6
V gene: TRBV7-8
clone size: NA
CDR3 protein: CASSNRGVAGANVLTF
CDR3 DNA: TGTGCCAGCAGCAACAGGGGAGTAGCTGGGGCCAACGTCCTGACTTTC

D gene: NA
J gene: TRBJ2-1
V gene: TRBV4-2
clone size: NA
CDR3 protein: CASSHQAYNEQFF
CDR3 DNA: TGTGCCAGCAGCCACCAAGCCTACAATGAGCAGTTCTTC

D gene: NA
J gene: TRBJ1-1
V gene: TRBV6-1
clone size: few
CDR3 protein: CASGGSMNTEAFF
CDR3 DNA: TGTGCCAGCGGGGGGAGCATGAACACTGAAGCTTTCTTT

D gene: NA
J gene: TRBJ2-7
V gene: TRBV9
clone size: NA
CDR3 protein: CASSVDSSSSYEQYF
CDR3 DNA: TGTGCCAGCAGCGTAGATTCCTCGAGCTCCTACGAGCAGTACTTC

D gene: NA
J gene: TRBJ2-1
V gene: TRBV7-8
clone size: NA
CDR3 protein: CASSFPGFGKFF
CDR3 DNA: TGTGCCAGCAGCTTCCCAGGCTTCGGGAAGTTCTTC

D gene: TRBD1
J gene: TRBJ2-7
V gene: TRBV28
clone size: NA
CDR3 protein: CASSPGTAINYEQYF
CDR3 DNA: TGTGCCAGCAGCCCCGGGACAGCGATTAACTACGAGCAGTACTTC

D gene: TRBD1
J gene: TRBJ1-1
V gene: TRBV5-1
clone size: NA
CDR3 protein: CASSRDSMNTEAFF
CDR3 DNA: TGCGCCAGCAGCAGGGACAGCATGAACACTGAAGCTTTCTTT

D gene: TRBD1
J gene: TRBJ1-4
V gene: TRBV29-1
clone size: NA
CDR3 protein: CSVTQGQGTATNEKLFF
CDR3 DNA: TGCAGCGTGACCCAAGGACAGGGAACTGCAACTAATGAAAAACTGTTTTTT

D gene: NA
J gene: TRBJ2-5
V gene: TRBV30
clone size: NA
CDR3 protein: CAWGGLQETQYF
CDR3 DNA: TGTGCCTGGGGGGGCCTGCAAGAGACCCAGTACTTC

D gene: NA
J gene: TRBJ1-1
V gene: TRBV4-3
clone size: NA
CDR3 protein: CASSQGTNTEAFF
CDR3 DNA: TGCGCCAGCAGCCAAGGGACGAACACTGAAGCTTTCTTT

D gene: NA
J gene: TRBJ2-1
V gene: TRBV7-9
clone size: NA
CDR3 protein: CASSLIGRNRALYEQFF
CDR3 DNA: TGTGCCAGCAGCTTAATCGGGAGAAACAGGGCCCTCTATGAGCAGTTCTTC

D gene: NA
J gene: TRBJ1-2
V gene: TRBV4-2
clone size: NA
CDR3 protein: CASTPNRDHLQANYGYTF
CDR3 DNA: TGTGCCAGCACCCCGAACAGGGACCATCTACAAGCTAACTATGGCTACACCTTC

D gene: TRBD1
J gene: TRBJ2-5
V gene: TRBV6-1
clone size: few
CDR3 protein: CASSDRGQETQYF
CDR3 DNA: TGTGCCAGCAGTGACAGGGGGCAAGAGACCCAGTACTTC

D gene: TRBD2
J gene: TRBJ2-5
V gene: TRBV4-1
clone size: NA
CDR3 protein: CASSQDRSRGVFQETQYF
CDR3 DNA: TGCGCCAGCAGCCAAGATCGCTCGCGGGGGGTTTTCCAAGAGACCCAGTACTTC

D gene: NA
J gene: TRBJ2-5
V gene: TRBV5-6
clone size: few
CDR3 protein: CASSLGTPQETQYF
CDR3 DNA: TGTGCCAGCAGCTTGGGGACCCCACAAGAGACCCAGTACTTC

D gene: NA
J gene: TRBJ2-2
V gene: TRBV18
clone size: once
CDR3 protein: CASSPAVTGELFF
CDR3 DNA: TGTGCCAGCTCACCAGCAGTCACCGGGGAGCTGTTTTTT

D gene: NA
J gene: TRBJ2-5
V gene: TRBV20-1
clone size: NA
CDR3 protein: CSARSQETQYF
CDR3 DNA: TGCAGTGCTAGATCCCAAGAGACCCAGTACTTC

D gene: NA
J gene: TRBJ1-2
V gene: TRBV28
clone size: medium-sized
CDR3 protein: CASSRRGYGYTF
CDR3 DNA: TGTGCCAGCAGTCGGAGAGGTTATGGCTACACCTTC

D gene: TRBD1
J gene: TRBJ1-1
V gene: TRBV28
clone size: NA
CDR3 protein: CASSLTGFGTEAFF
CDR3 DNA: TGTGCCAGCAGTTTGACAGGGTTTGGCACTGAAGCTTTCTTT

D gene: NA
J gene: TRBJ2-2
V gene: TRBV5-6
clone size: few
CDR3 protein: CASSQATGELFF
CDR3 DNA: TGTGCCAGCAGCCAAGCAACAGGGGAGCTGTTTTTT

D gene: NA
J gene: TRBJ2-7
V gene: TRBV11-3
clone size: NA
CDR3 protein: CASSLALDEQYF
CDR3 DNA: TGTGCCAGCAGCTTAGCCTTAGACGAGCAGTACTTC

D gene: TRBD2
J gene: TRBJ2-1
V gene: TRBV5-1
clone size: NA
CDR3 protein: CASSLVSGGADEQFF
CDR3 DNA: TGCGCCAGCAGCTTGGTTAGCGGGGGGGCCGATGAGCAGTTCTTC

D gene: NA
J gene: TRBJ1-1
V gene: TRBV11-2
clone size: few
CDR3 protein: CASSTTVNTEAFF
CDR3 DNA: TGTGCCAGCAGCACGACAGTGAACACTGAAGCTTTCTTT

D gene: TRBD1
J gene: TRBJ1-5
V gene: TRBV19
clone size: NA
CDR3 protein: CASSIKGQRFNQPQHF
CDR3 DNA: TGTGCCAGTAGTATAAAGGGACAGAGATTCAATCAGCCCCAGCATTTT

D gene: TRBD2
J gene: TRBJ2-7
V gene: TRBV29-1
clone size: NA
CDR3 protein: CSASGLAGGYEQYF
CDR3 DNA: TGCAGCGCCTCCGGACTAGCGGGAGGGTACGAGCAGTACTTC

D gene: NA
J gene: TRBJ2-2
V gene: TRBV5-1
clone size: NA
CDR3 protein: CASSLFQNTGELFF
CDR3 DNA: TGCGCCAGCAGCTTGTTCCAGAACACCGGGGAGCTGTTTTTT

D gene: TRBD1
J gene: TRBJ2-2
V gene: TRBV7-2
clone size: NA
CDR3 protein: CASSFRTGRGGELFF
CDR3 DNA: TGTGCCAGCAGCTTCCGGACAGGGAGAGGCGGGGAGCTGTTTTTT

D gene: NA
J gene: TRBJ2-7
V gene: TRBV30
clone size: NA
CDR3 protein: CAWSLNYEQYF
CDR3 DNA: TGTGCCTGGAGTCTTAATTACGAGCAGTACTTC

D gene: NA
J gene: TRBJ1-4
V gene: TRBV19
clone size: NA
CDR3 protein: CASSIELGREKLFF
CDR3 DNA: TGTGCCAGTAGTATCGAACTGGGGAGGGAAAAACTGTTTTTT

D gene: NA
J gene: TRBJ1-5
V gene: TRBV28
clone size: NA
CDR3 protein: CASSTNGNSNQPQHF
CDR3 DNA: TGTGCCAGCAGTACGAATGGAAATAGCAATCAGCCCCAGCATTTT

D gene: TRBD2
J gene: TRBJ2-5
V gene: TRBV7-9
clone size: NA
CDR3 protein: CASSLEGLESETQYF
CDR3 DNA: TGTGCCAGCAGCTTAGAGGGACTAGAATCAGAGACCCAGTACTTC

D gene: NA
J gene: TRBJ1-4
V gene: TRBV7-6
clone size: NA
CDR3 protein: CASSLVAGPNEKLFF
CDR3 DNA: TGTGCCAGCAGCTTAGTGGCAGGACCCAATGAAAAACTGTTTTTT

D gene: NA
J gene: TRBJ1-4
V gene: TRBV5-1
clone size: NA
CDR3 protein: CASSLASGVTNEKLFF
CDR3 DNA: TGCGCCAGCAGCTTGGCGTCAGGGGTTACCAATGAAAAACTGTTTTTT

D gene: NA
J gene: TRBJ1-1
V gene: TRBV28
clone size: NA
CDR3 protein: CASRPGAESTEAFF
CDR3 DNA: TGTGCCAGCAGGCCGGGGGCGGAGAGCACTGAAGCTTTCTTT

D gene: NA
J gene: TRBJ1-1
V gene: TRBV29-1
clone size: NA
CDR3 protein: CSVVRGRVVAEAFF
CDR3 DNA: TGCAGCGTTGTAAGGGGGAGGGTAGTCGCTGAAGCTTTCTTT

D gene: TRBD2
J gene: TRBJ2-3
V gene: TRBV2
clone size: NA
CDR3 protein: CASRKGTSGRGGTDTQYF
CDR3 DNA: TGTGCCAGCCGGAAAGGGACTAGCGGGAGAGGGGGCACAGATACGCAGTATTTT

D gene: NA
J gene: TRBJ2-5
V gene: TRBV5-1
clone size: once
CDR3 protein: CASSLQETQYF
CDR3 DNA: TGCGCCAGCAGCTTGCAAGAGACCCAGTACTTC

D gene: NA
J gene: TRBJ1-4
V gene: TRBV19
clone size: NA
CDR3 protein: CASIGLSNEKLFF
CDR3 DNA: TGTGCCAGTATCGGGCTGTCGAATGAAAAACTGTTTTTT

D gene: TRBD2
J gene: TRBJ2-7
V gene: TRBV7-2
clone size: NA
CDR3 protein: CASSLVGAGGYEQYF
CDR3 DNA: TGTGCCAGCAGCTTAGTTGGAGCGGGAGGCTACGAGCAGTACTTC

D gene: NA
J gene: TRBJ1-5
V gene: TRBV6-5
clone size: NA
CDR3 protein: CASSSTGTNQPQHF
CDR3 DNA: TGTGCCAGCAGTTCCACAGGAACCAATCAGCCCCAGCATTTT

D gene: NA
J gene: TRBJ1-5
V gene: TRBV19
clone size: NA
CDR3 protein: CASSRGQNSNQPQHF
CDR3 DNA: TGTGCCAGTAGTCGGGGGCAGAATAGCAATCAGCCCCAGCATTTT

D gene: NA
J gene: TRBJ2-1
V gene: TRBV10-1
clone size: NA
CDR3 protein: CASSERPNEQFF
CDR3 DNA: TGCGCCAGCAGTGAGAGGCCGAATGAGCAGTTCTTC

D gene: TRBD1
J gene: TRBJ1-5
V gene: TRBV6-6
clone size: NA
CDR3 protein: CASSYRQGSGDQPQHF
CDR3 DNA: TGTGCCAGCAGTTACAGACAGGGGAGTGGAGATCAGCCCCAGCATTTT